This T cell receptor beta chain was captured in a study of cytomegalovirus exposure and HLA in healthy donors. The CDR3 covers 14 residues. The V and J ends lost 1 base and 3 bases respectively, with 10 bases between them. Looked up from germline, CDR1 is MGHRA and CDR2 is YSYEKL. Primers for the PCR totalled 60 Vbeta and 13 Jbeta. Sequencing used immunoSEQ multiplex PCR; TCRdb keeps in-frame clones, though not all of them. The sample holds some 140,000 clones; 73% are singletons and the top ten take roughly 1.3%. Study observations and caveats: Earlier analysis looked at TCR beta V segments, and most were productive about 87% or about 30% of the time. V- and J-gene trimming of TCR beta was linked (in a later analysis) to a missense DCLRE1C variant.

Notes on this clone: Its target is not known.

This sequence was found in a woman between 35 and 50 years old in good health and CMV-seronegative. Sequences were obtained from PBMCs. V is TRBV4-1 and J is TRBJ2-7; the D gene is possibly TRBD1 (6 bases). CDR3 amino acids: CASSQVKGGYEQYF. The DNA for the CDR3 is TGCGCCAGCAGCCAAGTTAAAGGGGGCTACGAGCAGTACTTC.